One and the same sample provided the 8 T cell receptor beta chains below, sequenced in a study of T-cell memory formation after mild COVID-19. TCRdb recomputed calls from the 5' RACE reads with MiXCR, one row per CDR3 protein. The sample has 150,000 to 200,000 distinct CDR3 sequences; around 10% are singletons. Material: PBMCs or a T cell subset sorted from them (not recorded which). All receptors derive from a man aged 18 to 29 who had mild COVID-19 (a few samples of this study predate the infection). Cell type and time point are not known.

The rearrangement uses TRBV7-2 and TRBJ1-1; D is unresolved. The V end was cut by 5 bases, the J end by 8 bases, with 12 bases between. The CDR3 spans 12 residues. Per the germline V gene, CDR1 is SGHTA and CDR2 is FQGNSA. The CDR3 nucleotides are TGTGCCAGCAGCCCAAGGCCGGTCGAAGCTTTCTTT. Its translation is CASSPRPVEAFF.

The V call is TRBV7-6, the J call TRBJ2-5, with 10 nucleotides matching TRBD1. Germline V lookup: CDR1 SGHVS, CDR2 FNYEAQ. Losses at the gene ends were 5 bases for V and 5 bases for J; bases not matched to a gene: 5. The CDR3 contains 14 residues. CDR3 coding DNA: TGTGCCAGCAGCCCGGGACAGGGGCCGGAGACCCAGTACTTC. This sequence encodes CASSPGQGPETQYF.

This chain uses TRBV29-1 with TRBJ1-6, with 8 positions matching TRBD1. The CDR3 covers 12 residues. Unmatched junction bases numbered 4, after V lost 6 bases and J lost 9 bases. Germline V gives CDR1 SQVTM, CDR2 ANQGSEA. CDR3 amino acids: CSVRTGSSPLHF. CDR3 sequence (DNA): TGCAGCGTGCGGACAGGGTCTTCACCCCTCCACTTT.

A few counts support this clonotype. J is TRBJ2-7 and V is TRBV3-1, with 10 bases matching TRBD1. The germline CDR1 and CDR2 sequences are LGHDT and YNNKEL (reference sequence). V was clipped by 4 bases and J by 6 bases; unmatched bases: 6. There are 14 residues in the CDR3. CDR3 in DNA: TGTGCCAGCAGCCCAAGACAGGGGGCGTTCGAGCAGTACTTC. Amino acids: CASSPRQGAFEQYF.

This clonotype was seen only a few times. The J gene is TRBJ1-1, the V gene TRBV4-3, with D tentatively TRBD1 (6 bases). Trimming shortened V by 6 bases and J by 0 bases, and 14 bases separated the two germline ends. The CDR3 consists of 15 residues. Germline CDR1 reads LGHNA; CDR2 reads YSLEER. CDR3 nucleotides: TGCGCCAGCAGGAGGACAGTTCTCATGAACACTGAAGCTTTCTTT. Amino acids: CASRRTVLMNTEAFF.

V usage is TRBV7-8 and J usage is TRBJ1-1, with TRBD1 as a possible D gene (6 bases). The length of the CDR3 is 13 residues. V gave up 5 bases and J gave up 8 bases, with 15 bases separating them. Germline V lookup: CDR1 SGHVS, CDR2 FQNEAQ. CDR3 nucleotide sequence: TGTGCCAGCAGCCCGTTCCCCGGACAGGAAGCTTTCTTT. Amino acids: CASSPFPGQEAFF.

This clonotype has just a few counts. CDR3 nucleotide sequence: TGTGCCAGCACCCTATCGGGCAGACGGGATTGGGAAAAGAGCGGGGAGCTGTTTTTT. It codes for CASTLSGRRDWEKSGELFF. This chain joins TRBV6-2 or TRBV6-3 and TRBJ2-2; D is possibly TRBD2 (5 bases). The V end lost 7 bases, the J end lost 7 bases, and 31 bases lay between the germline ends. Germline CDR1 and CDR2: MNHEY and SVGEGT. CDR3 size: 19 residues.

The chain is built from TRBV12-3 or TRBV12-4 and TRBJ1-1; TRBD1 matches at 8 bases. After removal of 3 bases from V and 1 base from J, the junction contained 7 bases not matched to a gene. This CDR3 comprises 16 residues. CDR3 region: CASSFPPGQGNTEAFF. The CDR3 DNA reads TGTGCCAGCAGTTTTCCACCCGGACAGGGGAACACTGAAGCTTTCTTT.